This TCR beta chain was captured in a study of cytomegalovirus exposure and HLA in healthy donors. Looking at the study overall: An earlier analysis found roughly 110 million unique TCR beta sequences from about 179 million T cells.

A word on this clone: Antigen unknown.

Study-wide results and caveats: An analysis was carried out at a later point. It showed that HLA-associated TCR beta chains were more clonally expanded than equally common non-associated chains. As a later analysis showed, a missense DCLRE1C variant was linked to trimming of TCR beta V- and J-genes.

PCR was performed using 60 Vbeta and 13 Jbeta primers. Method: immunoSEQ multiplex PCR; TCRdb's copy keeps in-frame clones and lacks some. Of about 300,000 clones in the sample, around 86% were seen once. The germline V gene has CDR1 SGHRS and CDR2 YFSETQ. The CDR3 spans 16 residues. The V and J ends lost 4 bases and 0 bases, in that order; junction bases with no gene match: 5. Each donor was nominally healthy when sampled (though unrecorded immune exposures were likely). This sequence originates from a man aged 40-55 years in good health and CMV-seropositive. This chain uses TRBV5-1 with TRBJ2-2; 8 positions agree with TRBD2. The specimen sequenced was PBMCs. This CDR3 reads CASSVGSGANTGELFF. CDR3 DNA sequence: TGCGCCAGCAGCGTCGGTAGCGGGGCGAACACCGGGGAGCTGTTTTTT. Looking up the rest from reference TRBV5-1 and TRBJ2-2 gives the full variable domain: KAGVTQTPRYLIKTRGQQVTLSCSPISGHRSVSWYQQTPGQGLQFLFEYFSETQRNKGNFPGRFSGRQFSNSRSEMNVSTLELGDSALYLCASSVGSGANTGELFFGEGSRLTVL.